These 22 T cell receptor beta chains originate from one sample sequenced in a study of blood T cell repertoires in COVID-19. Repertoires were generated with immunoSEQ multiplex PCR, while TCRdb's copy carries only in-frame clones and drops some. The repertoire has roughly 150,000 clones, 70% to 85% of them found once; the top ten carry approximately 1.8%. The sample taken for sequencing was PBMCs or T cells enriched from blood (not recorded which). These receptor sequences come from a woman between 18 and 30 years old who had been exposed to COVID-19.

This chain uses TRBV7-3 with TRBJ2-1; tentatively, D is TRBD1 (5 bases). Germline V gene lookup returns CDR1 SGHTA and CDR2 FQGTGA. V was cut by 1 base and J by 0 bases, with 19 bases left in between. This CDR3 has 19 amino acids. This CDR3 is CASSLMPLGGASSYNEQFF. CDR3 bases: TGTGCCAGCAGCTTAATGCCCCTGGGTGGGGCGAGCTCCTACAATGAGCAGTTCTTC.

The chain is built from TRBV12-3 or TRBV12-4 and TRBJ1-1; D is uncertain. V was pared by 6 bases and J by 7 bases, with 9 bases between. CDR3 length: 11 amino acids. The CDR3 sequence is CASRRESEAFF. The CDR3 bases are TGTGCCAGCAGAAGGGAGAGTGAAGCTTTCTTT.

In this sample, this clone turned up a few times. This chain joins TRBV7-6 and TRBJ2-2; TRBD2 is a possible D gene (5 bases). V gave up 10 bases and J gave up 6 bases, with 15 bases separating them. The CDR3 covers 13 residues. CDR1 SGHVS and CDR2 FNYEAQ come from the germline V gene. CDR3 protein: CATLVGDAGELFF. The CDR3 DNA sequence: TGTGCCACCCTTGTGGGAGACGCCGGGGAGCTGTTTTTT. Full variable domain (missing parts from reference TRBV7-6 and TRBJ2-2): GAGVSQSPRYKVTKRGQDVALRCDPISGHVSLYWYRQALGQGPEFLTYFNYEAQQDKSGLPNDRFSAERPEGSISTLTIQRTEQRDSAMYRCATLVGDAGELFFGEGSRLTVL.

The chain has TRBV2 and TRBJ2-5; maybe TRBD2 (7 bases). The CDR3 is made up of 15 amino acids. Trimming removed 9 bases from V and 1 base from J, with 18 bases in between. Germline V lookup: CDR1 SNHLY, CDR2 FYNNEI. The CDR3 nucleotides read TGTGCCAGTACACAGGGAGGGGGTTTCCAAGAGACCCAGTACTTC. This gives the protein CASTQGGGFQETQYF.

The chain is built from TRBV9 and TRBJ2-1; D perhaps matches TRBD2 (6 bases). The CDR3 totals 16 residues. With 0 bases removed from V and 4 bases from J, the gap between germline ends came to 14 bases. The V gene's germline CDR1 is SGDLS and CDR2 YYNGEE. The CDR3 nucleotides are TGTGCCAGCAGCGTAGAGGTAGCGGAGTATTACAATGAGCAGTTCTTC. As protein: CASSVEVAEYYNEQFF.

The genes are TRBV13 and TRBJ1-2; 8 bases align to TRBD1. CDR1 is PRHDT and CDR2 is FYEKMQ in the germline V gene (reference sequence). The J segment lost 4 bases and the V segment lost 5 bases, leaving 27 bases of the junction unmatched. This CDR3 has 21 residues. This CDR3 is CASSPRQGRGVHTQSLYGYTF. The CDR3 bases are TGTGCCAGCAGCCCCCGACAGGGGCGCGGGGTACACACCCAGTCACTCTATGGCTACACCTTC.

The table lists this clone with a few counts. The rearrangement links TRBV27 to TRBJ1-2; D unclear. CDR1 and CDR2 (germline): MNHEY, SMNVEV (reference sequence). The length of the CDR3 is 14 residues. With 2 bases removed from V and 6 bases from J, the gap between germline ends came to 13 bases. The CDR3 bases are TGTGCCAGCAGTTTAAGCAGCGCCATCCATGGCTACACCTTC. Protein sequence: CASSLSSAIHGYTF.

This rearrangement joins TRBV28 to TRBJ1-2; D is unresolved. CDR3 length equals 14 residues. Germline V gives CDR1 MDHEN, CDR2 SYDVKM. The V end lost 6 bases, the J end lost 0 bases, and 11 bases lay between the germline ends. The CDR3 spells CASSQTGTNYGYTF. The CDR3 region has the DNA TGTGCCAGCAGCCAAACCGGGACTAACTATGGCTACACCTTC.

J is TRBJ2-7 and V is TRBV9; TRBD1 agrees at 8 bases. V was pared by 4 bases and J by 4 bases, with 7 bases of the junction left unmatched. CDR3 size: 14 residues. Looked up from germline, CDR1 is SGDLS and CDR2 is YYNGEE. This CDR3 reads CASSHGQGGYEQYF. In DNA, the CDR3 is TGTGCCAGCAGCCATGGACAGGGTGGATACGAGCAGTACTTC.

The chain uses TRBV19 and TRBJ2-5; D call uncertain. The CDR3 loop spans 13 amino acids. Germline CDR1 reads LNHDA; CDR2 reads SQIVND (reference sequence). Trimming took off 10 bases at V and 1 base at J, with 13 bases between the two ends. The CDR3 nucleotides read TGTGCCACCTCGGTCATGTTCCAAGAGACCCAGTACTTC. Its translation is CATSVMFQETQYF.

This chain connects TRBV10-3 to TRBJ2-3; 7 positions match TRBD1. The ends lost 2 bases at V and 5 bases at J; junction bases unmatched: 7. CDR1 is ENHRY and CDR2 is SYGVKD in the germline V gene. The CDR3 sequence is 15 residues long. CDR3 residues: CAISEQNRGQDTQYF. CDR3 sequence (DNA): TGTGCCATCAGTGAGCAAAACAGGGGTCAAGATACGCAGTATTTT.

The chain is built from TRBV7-6 and TRBJ2-1; TRBD2 agrees at 11 bases. The length of the CDR3 is 16 residues. Germline lookup yields CDR1 SGHVS and CDR2 FNYEAQ. V dropped 5 bases and J dropped 6; count of bases not matched to a gene: 9. CDR3 region: CASSLILAGAPNEQFF. In DNA form, the CDR3 reads TGTGCCAGCAGCCTTATACTAGCGGGAGCTCCCAATGAGCAGTTCTTC.

This clone was observed a few times. This chain uses TRBV4-1 with TRBJ2-7; the D gene is possibly TRBD2 (6 bases). CDR1 is MGHRA and CDR2 is YSYEKL in the germline V gene. Trimming cost V 0 bases and J 1 base, with 13 bases left between them. This CDR3 spans 16 amino acids. The chain's CDR3 is CASSQEGGGPSYEQYF. DNA for the CDR3: TGCGCCAGCAGCCAAGAAGGCGGAGGGCCGTCCTACGAGCAGTACTTC.

This chain joins TRBV2 and TRBJ2-1; tentative D call: TRBD2 (5 bases). The germline V gene has CDR1 SNHLY and CDR2 FYNNEI. The CDR3 has 17 amino acids. The V end lost 0 bases, the J end lost 0 bases, and 12 bases lay between the germline ends. The CDR3 spells CASSEAKLDGSYNEQFF. CDR3 coding DNA: TGTGCCAGCAGTGAAGCTAAACTAGACGGCTCCTACAATGAGCAGTTCTTC. Full variable domain (missing parts from reference TRBV2 and TRBJ2-1): EPEVTQTPSHQVTQMGQEVILRCVPISNHLYFYWYRQILGQKVEFLVSFYNNEISEKSEIFDDQFSVERPDGSNFTLKIRSTKLEDSAMYFCASSEAKLDGSYNEQFFGPGTRLTVL.

The V call is TRBV27, the J call TRBJ1-5; D remains ambiguous. V was clipped by 4 bases and J by 6 bases, with 13 bases between them. CDR3 size: 14 residues. Germline V CDR1 and CDR2: MNHEY, SMNVEV (reference sequence). The CDR3 reads CASSSQITGQPQHF. For the CDR3, the DNA is TGTGCCAGCAGTTCCCAAATAACGGGTCAGCCCCAGCATTTT.

The rearrangement joins TRBV5-1 to TRBJ2-1; no clear D gene. Trimming left V 6 bases short and J 6 bases short, with 16 bases between. CDR1 is SGHRS, CDR2 YFSETQ, per germline. The CDR3 length is 14 residues. CDR3 protein: CASNPKTNGNEQFF. DNA of the CDR3: TGCGCCAGCAACCCGAAGACAAACGGCAATGAGCAGTTCTTC.

The rearrangement joins TRBV10-3 to TRBJ1-2; maybe TRBD1 (6 bases). This CDR3 comprises 14 residues. Germline V lookup: CDR1 ENHRY, CDR2 SYGVKD. The ends were cut back, 4 bases at V and 2 bases at J, with 11 bases in the middle. CDR3 DNA sequence: TGTGCCATCAGTGCTAGGGGGATGAACTATGGCTACACCTTC. Translated, it gives CAISARGMNYGYTF.

V is TRBV7-3 and J is TRBJ2-7; the D gene is possibly TRBD1 (6 bases). The CDR3 is 13 amino acids. V dropped 5 bases and J dropped 2 bases, with 10 bases sitting between them. Germline assignment: CDR1 SGHTA and CDR2 FQGTGA. The CDR3 protein is CASSQDRAYEQYF. In nucleotides, the CDR3 is TGTGCCAGCAGCCAGGACAGAGCCTACGAGCAGTACTTC.

CDR3 nucleotide sequence: TGCGCCAGCAGCCTCGGACAGGGTGACAATCAGCCCCAGCATTTT. As protein: CASSLGQGDNQPQHF. The rearrangement links TRBV5-1 to TRBJ1-5, with 8 nucleotides matching TRBD1. CDR1 SGHRS and CDR2 YFSETQ come from the germline V gene. V lost 4 bases and J lost 3; bases outside the gene matches: 6. The CDR3 consists of 15 residues.

The genes are TRBV28 and TRBJ2-7, with D tentatively TRBD2 (5 bases). The ends were cut back, 2 bases at V and 4 bases at J, with 9 bases in the middle. There are 13 residues in the CDR3. Germline loops: CDR1 MDHEN, CDR2 SYDVKM. The CDR3 reads CASSLRTAYEQYF. CDR3 in DNA: TGTGCCAGCAGTTTAAGGACTGCTTACGAGCAGTACTTC. Filled out from reference TRBV28 and TRBJ2-7, the complete variable domain reads DVKVTQSSRYLVKRTGEKVFLECVQDMDHENMFWYRQDPGLGLRLIYFSYDVKMKEKGDIPEGYSVSREKKERFSLILESASTNQTSMYLCASSLRTAYEQYFGPGTRLTVT.

The rearrangement links TRBV3-1 (or the pseudogene TRBV3-2) to TRBJ2-1; 7 bases line up with TRBD2. This CDR3 has 16 amino acids. The junction had 8 bases not matched to a gene; V was cut back by 1 base and J by 5 bases. Germline V lookup: CDR1 LGHDT, CDR2 YNNKEL (reference sequence). The CDR3 nucleotides read TGTGCCAGCAGCCAAGCTGGCGGGAGAAAGCACAATGAGCAGTTCTTC. Amino acids: CASSQAGGRKHNEQFF.

The chain has TRBV24-1 and TRBJ2-1; D may be TRBD1 (5 bases). The ends were cut back, 3 bases at V and 12 bases at J, with 17 bases in the middle. The CDR3 is 14 amino acids. Germline V gene sequence: CDR1 KGHDR, CDR2 SFDVKD. In DNA, the CDR3 is TGTGCCACCAGTGATCCGACAGCGCCCCAGGGGCAGTTCTTC. This sequence encodes CATSDPTAPQGQFF.